The 10 T cell receptor beta chains below all came from one sample that was sequenced in a study of T-cell reconstitution after alpha-beta-depleted transplantation in children. Using unique molecular identifiers, the investigators prepared the TCRbeta library. TCRdb called the PCR reads again in MiXCR, with one record for every CDR3 protein. The sample lists approximately 230,000 distinct CDR3 sequences, under 30% occurring once. The material was PBMCs, mostly from graft donor cells, obtained 360 days after TCRalphabeta/CD19-depleted stem cell transplant. Receptors were obtained from a female patient aged 2 to 10 who had a stem cell transplant for congenital amegakaryocytic thrombocytopenia, so the T cells may come from the graft donor.

This chain links TRBV7-3 with TRBJ2-3; D is possibly TRBD2 (6 bases). V was pared by 2 bases and J by 1 base, with 13 bases between. The CDR3 has 16 residues. From germline, CDR1 is SGHTA and CDR2 FQGTGA. The CDR3 nucleotides are TGTGCCAGCAGCTTAGGGGCCGGGAGCGGCACAGATACGCAGTATTTT. The encoded protein is CASSLGAGSGTDTQYF.

This clonotype appeared a few times. The genes are TRBV4-1 and TRBJ1-6; D is perhaps TRBD1 (5 bases). CDR1 is MGHRA, CDR2 YSYEKL, per germline. V was pared by 1 base and J by 0 bases, with 10 bases between. CDR3 length equals 17 residues. The CDR3 nucleotides are TGCGCCAGCAGCCAAGGCGGGGCAAGCTCCTATAATTCACCCCTCCACTTT. Translating it yields CASSQGGASSYNSPLHF.

This clonotype has just a few counts. The rearrangement links TRBV12-3 or TRBV12-4 to TRBJ1-2, with 7 bases lining up with TRBD1. V was clipped by 4 bases and J by 6 bases; unmatched bases: 11. This CDR3 spans 15 amino acids. CDR3 sequence: CASSSRQRGPHGYTF. The CDR3 nucleotides are TGTGCCAGCAGTTCCCGACAGAGGGGGCCTCATGGCTACACCTTC.

There are a few counts of this clonotype. This sequence joins TRBV3-1 and TRBJ2-2; D not certain. V lost 7 bases and J lost 8, with 8 bases in between. This CDR3 has 11 residues. Germline assignment: CDR1 LGHDT and CDR2 YNNKEL (reference sequence). The CDR3: CASTQEGELFF. As DNA, the CDR3 is TGTGCCAGCACCCAGGAGGGGGAGCTGTTTTTT.

This chain links TRBV6-4 with TRBJ2-1; D not resolved. The CDR3 spans 15 residues. Germline V CDR1 and CDR2: MRHNA, SNTAGT. The V end was cut by 3 bases, the J end by 0 bases, with 9 bases between. CDR3 in DNA: TGTGCCAGCAGTGAAGGAATGAACTCCTACAATGAGCAGTTCTTC. Translating it yields CASSEGMNSYNEQFF.

This clonotype was seen a few times. The CDR3: CASSFRGPWYEAFF. CDR3 sequence (DNA): TGTGCCAGCAGTTTTAGGGGACCCTGGTACGAAGCTTTCTTT. The chain uses TRBV12-3 or TRBV12-4 and TRBJ1-1; tentatively, D is TRBD1 (5 bases). With 3 bases removed from V and 8 bases from J, the gap between germline ends came to 16 bases. This CDR3 contains 14 residues.

The chain carries TRBV28 and TRBJ1-1, with D hard to call. Trimming stripped 6 bases from V and 1 base from J, with 12 bases between. CDR1 MDHEN and CDR2 SYDVKM come from the germline V gene. The CDR3 totals 14 residues. The CDR3 DNA sequence: TGTGCCAGCAGGGAACAGTCGACGAACACTGAAGCTTTCTTT. Translating it yields CASREQSTNTEAFF. The variable domain in full, completed from reference TRBV28 and TRBJ1-1, reads DVKVTQSSRYLVKRTGEKVFLECVQDMDHENMFWYRQDPGLGLRLIYFSYDVKMKEKGDIPEGYSVSREKKERFSLILESASTNQTSMYLCASREQSTNTEAFFGQGTRLTVV.

This clonotype was detected a few times. The V call is TRBV10-3, the J call TRBJ1-1, with D unresolved. Germline CDR1 ENHRY, CDR2 SYGVKD. Trimming took off 9 bases at V and 5 bases at J, with 19 bases between the two ends. CDR3 length equals 14 residues. CDR3 region: CAITRQEGGTEAFF. CDR3 nucleotide sequence: TGTGCCATAACTCGGCAAGAAGGAGGGACTGAAGCTTTCTTT.

V is TRBV7-8 and J is TRBJ2-7; TRBD2 agrees at 8 bases. The CDR3 runs 14 residues. The trim removed 5 bases at V and 2 bases at J, leaving 5 bases unmatched. Per the germline V gene, CDR1 is SGHVS and CDR2 is FQNEAQ. In nucleotides, the CDR3 is TGTGCCAGCAGCCGTCGGGAGGGGGCCTACGAGCAGTACTTC. It codes for CASSRREGAYEQYF.

CDR3 sequence reads: CASSTRQLKNSPLHF. In nucleotides, the CDR3 is TGTGCCAGCTCAACGAGGCAATTAAAAAATTCACCCCTCCACTTT. The chain joins TRBV25-1 to TRBJ1-6; no clear D gene. Per germline, CDR1 MGHDK and CDR2 SYGVNS. The V and J ends lost 8 bases and 7 bases respectively, with 18 bases between them. The CDR3 loop spans 15 amino acids.